The following is a T cell receptor beta chain sequence with its context. The CDR3 loop spans 16 amino acids. CDR1 is MGHDK and CDR2 is SYGVNS in the germline V gene. V lost 5 bases, J lost 4 bases, and 21 bases lay in between. Produced via immunoSEQ multiplex PCR; TCRdb's table is partial and in-frame only. The sample has around 40,000 clones; around 86% are singletons. This sample was included in a study of blood T cell repertoires in COVID-19. The J gene is TRBJ2-7, the V gene TRBV25-1, with D possibly TRBD1 on 6 matching bases. The clonotype was recovered from a middle-aged man with active COVID-19. Sequences were obtained from peripheral blood. CDR3 protein: CASSLGGNTGNYEQYF. CDR3 DNA: TGTGCCAGCAGTTTGGGTGGTAATACAGGGAATTACGAGCAGTACTTC.